Detailed here is one TCR beta chain. What it binds is not known. This sample is drawn from a study of graft-versus-host responses after intestinal transplantation. General study points: The marrow of recipients harbored GvH clones, and ileum or blood showed some of them first.

V trimming: 6 bases; J trimming: 6 bases; junction bases outside the gene matches: 6. This CDR3 is 15 amino acids long. Germline-derived CDR1 and CDR2 are MRHNA and SNTAGT. Sequencing used immunoSEQ multiplex PCR; TCRdb keeps in-frame clones, though not all of them. This sample has 95,000 to 110,000 clones, with roughly 87% found just once. This sequence joins TRBV6-4 and TRBJ2-1; the match to TRBD1 covers 12 bases. The sample consisted of unstimulated CD4+ T cells sorted from spleen or lymph node cells, taken before intestinal transplant. This clonotype originated in a human donor who received an intestinal transplant. This CDR3 reads CASSPGQGASNEQFF. The CDR3 DNA is TGTGCCAGCAGCCCGGGACAGGGGGCAAGCAATGAGCAGTTCTTC.